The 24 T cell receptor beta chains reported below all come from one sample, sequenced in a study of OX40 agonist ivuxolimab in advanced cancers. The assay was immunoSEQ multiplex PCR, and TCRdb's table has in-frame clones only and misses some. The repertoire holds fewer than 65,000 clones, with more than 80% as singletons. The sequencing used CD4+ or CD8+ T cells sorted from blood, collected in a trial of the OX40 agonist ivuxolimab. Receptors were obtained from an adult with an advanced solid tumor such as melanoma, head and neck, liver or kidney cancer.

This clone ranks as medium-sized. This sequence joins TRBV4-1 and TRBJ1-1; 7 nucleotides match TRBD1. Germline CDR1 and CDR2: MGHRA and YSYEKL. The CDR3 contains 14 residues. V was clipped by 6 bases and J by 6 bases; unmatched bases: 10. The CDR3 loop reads CASSDRAKGSEAFF. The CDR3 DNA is TGCGCCAGCAGTGACAGGGCCAAGGGATCTGAAGCTTTCTTT.

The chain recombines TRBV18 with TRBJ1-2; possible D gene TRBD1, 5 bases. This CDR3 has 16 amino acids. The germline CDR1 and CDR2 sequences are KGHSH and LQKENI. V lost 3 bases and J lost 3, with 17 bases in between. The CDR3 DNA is TGTGCCAGCTCACCGGGGACCCAGGGCGCATACTATGGCTACACCTTC. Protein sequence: CASSPGTQGAYYGYTF.

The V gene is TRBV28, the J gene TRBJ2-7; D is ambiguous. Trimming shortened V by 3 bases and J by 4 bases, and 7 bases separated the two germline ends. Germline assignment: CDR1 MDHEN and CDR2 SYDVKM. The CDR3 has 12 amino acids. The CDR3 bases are TGTGCCAGCAGTTTTTCCGCTTACGAGCAGTACTTC. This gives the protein CASSFSAYEQYF. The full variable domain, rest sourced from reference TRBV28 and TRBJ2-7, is DVKVTQSSRYLVKRTGEKVFLECVQDMDHENMFWYRQDPGLGLRLIYFSYDVKMKEKGDIPEGYSVSREKKERFSLILESASTNQTSMYLCASSFSAYEQYFGPGTRLTVT.

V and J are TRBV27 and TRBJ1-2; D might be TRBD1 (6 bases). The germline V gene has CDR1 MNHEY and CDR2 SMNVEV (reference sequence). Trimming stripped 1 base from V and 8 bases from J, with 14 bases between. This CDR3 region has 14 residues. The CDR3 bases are TGTGCCAGCAGTTTATTAAGGGACAATCCCGGCTACACCTTC. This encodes CASSLLRDNPGYTF.

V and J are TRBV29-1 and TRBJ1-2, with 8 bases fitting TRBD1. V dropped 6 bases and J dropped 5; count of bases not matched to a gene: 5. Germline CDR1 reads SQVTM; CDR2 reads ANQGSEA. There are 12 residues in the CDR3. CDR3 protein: CSVRRGPYGYTF. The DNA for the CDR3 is TGCAGCGTGCGCAGGGGGCCGTATGGCTACACCTTC. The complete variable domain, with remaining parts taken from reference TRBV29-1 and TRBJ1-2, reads SAVISQKPSRDICQRGTSLTIQCQVDSQVTMMFWYRQQPGQSLTLIATANQGSEATYESGFVIDKFPISRPNLTFSTLTVSNMSPEDSSIYLCSVRRGPYGYTFGSGTRLTVV.

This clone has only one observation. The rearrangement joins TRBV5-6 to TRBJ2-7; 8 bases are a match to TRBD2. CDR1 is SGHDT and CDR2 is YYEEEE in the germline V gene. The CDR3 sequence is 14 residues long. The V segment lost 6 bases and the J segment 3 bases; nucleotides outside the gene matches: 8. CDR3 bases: TGTGCCAGCAACGTTGCCGGGGGGGGCTACGAGCAGTACTTC. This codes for CASNVAGGGYEQYF.

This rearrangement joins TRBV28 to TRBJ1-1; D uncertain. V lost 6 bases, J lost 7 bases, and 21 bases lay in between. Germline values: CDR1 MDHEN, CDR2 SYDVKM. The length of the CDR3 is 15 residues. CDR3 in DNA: TGTGCCAGCAGACCTTCGGGCGTTGTACCCGGTGAAGCTTTCTTT. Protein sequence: CASRPSGVVPGEAFF.

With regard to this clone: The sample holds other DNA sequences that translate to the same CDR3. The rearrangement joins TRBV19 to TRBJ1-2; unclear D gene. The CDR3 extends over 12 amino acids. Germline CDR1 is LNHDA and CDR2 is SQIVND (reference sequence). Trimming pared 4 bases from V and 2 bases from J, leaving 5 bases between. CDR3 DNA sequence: TGTGCCAGTAGTAGAGGGAACTATGGCTACACCTTC. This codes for CASSRGNYGYTF.

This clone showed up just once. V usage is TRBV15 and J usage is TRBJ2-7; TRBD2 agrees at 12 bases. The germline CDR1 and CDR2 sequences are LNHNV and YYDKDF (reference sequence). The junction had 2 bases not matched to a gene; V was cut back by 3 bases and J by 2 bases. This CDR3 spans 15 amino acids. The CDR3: CATSSGLAGTYEQYF. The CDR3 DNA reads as TGTGCCACCAGCAGCGGACTAGCGGGAACCTACGAGCAGTACTTC. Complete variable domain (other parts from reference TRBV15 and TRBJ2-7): DAMVIQNPRYQVTQFGKPVTLSCSQTLNHNVMYWYQQKSSQAPKLLFHYYDKDFNNEADTPDNFQSRRPNTSFCFLDIRSPGLGDTAMYLCATSSGLAGTYEQYFGPGTRLTVT.

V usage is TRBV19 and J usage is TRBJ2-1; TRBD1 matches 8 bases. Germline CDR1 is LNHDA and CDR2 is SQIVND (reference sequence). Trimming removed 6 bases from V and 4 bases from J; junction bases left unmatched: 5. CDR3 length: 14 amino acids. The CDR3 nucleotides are TGTGCCAGTAGCGGACAGGGTGGGTACAATGAGCAGTTCTTC. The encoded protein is CASSGQGGYNEQFF.

CDR3 region: CASSIAGGSNQPQHF. CDR3 bases: TGTGCCAGTAGTATCGCAGGAGGAAGCAATCAGCCCCAGCATTTT. This chain uses TRBV19 with TRBJ1-5; D call uncertain. Germline values: CDR1 LNHDA, CDR2 SQIVND (reference sequence). Trimming stripped 3 bases from V and 1 base from J, with 10 bases between. This CDR3 spans 15 amino acids.

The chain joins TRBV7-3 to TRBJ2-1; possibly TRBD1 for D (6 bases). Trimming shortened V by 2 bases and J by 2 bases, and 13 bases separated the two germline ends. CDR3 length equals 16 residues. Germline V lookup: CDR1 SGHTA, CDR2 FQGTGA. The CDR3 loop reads CASSLSGRGPYNEQFF. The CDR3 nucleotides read TGTGCCAGCAGCTTATCTGGCAGGGGTCCCTACAATGAGCAGTTCTTC.

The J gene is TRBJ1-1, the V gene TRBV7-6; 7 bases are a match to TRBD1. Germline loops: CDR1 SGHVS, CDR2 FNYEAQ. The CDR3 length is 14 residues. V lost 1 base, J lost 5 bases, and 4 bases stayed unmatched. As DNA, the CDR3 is TGTGCCAGCAGCTTAGAGGGGGCTGGAACTGAAGCTTTCTTT. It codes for CASSLEGAGTEAFF.

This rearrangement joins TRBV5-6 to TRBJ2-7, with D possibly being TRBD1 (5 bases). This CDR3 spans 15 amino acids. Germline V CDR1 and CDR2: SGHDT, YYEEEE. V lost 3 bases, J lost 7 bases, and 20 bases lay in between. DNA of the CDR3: TGTGCCAGCAGCTGGGTCGGCCAGGGCTCCCGTGAGCAGTACTTC. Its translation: CASSWVGQGSREQYF.

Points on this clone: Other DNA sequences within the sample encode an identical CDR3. Here the CDR3 reads CASSLGLAGGQETQYF. In DNA, the CDR3 is TGTGCCAGCAGCTTAGGACTAGCGGGAGGACAAGAGACCCAGTACTTC. The rearrangement links TRBV7-2 to TRBJ2-5; TRBD2 matches 13 bases. Germline CDR1 and CDR2: SGHTA and FQGNSA. This CDR3 has 16 residues. J lost 2 bases, V lost 1 base, and 1 base had no gene match. The complete variable domain, with remaining parts taken from reference TRBV7-2 and TRBJ2-5, reads GAGVSQSPSNKVTEKGKDVELRCDPISGHTALYWYRQSLGQGLEFLIYFQGNSAPDKSGLPSDRFSAERTGGSVSTLTIQRTQQEDSAVYLCASSLGLAGGQETQYFGPGTRLLVL.

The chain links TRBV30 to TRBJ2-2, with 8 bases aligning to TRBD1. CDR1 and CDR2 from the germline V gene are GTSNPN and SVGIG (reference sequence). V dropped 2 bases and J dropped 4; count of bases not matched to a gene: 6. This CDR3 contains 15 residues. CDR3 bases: TGTGCCTGGAGTCAGCCAGGGGGCATCACCGGGGAGCTGTTTTTT. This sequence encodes CAWSQPGGITGELFF.

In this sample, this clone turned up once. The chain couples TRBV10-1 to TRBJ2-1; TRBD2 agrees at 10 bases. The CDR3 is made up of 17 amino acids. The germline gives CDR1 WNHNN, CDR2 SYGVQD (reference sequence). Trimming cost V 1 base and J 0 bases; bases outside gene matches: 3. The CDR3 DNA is TGCGCCAGCAGTGAGTTGGCTAGCGGGGGCTCCTACAATGAGCAGTTCTTC. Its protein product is CASSELASGGSYNEQFF.

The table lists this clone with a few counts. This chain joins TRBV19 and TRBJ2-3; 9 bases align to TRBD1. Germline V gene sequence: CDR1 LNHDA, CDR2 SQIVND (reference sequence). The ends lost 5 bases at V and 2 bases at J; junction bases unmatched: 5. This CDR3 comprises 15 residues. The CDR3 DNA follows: TGTGCCAGTAGTTCTGGACAGGGGTACACAGATACGCAGTATTTT. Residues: CASSSGQGYTDTQYF.

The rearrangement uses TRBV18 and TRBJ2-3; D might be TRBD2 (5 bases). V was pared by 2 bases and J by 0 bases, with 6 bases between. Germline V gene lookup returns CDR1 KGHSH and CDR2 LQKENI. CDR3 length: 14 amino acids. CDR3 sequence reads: CASSPRTSTDTQYF. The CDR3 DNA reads TGTGCCAGCTCACCAAGGACTAGCACAGATACGCAGTATTTT.

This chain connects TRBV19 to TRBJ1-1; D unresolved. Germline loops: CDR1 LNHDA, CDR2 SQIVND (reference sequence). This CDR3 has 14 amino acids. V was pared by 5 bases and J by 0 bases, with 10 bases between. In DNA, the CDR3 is TGTGCCAGTAGTCCTCTAAACCTGAACACTGAAGCTTTCTTT. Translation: CASSPLNLNTEAFF. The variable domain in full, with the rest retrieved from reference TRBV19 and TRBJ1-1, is DGGITQSPKYLFRKEGQNVTLSCEQNLNHDAMYWYRQDPGQGLRLIYYSQIVNDFQKGDIAEGYSVSREKKESFPLTVTSAQKNPTAFYLCASSPLNLNTEAFFGQGTRLTVV.

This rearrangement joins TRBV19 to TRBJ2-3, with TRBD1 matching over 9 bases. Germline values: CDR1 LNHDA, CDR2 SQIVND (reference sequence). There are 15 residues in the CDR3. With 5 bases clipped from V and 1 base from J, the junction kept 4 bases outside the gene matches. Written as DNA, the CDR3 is TGTGCCAGTAGTGTACAGGGGGCCGGCACAGATACGCAGTATTTT. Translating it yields CASSVQGAGTDTQYF.

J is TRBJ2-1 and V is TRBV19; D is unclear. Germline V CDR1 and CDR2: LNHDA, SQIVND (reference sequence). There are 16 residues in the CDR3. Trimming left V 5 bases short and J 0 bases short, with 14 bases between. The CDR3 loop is CASSLFGVSSYNEQFF. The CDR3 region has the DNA TGTGCCAGTAGTCTTTTCGGCGTCAGCTCCTACAATGAGCAGTTCTTC.

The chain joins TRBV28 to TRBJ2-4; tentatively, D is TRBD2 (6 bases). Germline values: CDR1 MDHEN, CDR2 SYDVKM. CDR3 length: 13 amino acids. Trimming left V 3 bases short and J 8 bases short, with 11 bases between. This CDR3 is CASSFSGVYIQYF. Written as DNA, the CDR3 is TGTGCCAGCAGTTTTTCGGGGGTTTACATTCAGTACTTC.

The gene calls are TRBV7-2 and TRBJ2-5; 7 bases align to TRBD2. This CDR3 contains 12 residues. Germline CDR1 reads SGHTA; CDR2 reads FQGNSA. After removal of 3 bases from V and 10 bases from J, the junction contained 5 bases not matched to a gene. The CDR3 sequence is CASSFGAGDQYF. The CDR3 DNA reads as TGTGCCAGCAGCTTCGGGGCGGGGGACCAGTACTTC.